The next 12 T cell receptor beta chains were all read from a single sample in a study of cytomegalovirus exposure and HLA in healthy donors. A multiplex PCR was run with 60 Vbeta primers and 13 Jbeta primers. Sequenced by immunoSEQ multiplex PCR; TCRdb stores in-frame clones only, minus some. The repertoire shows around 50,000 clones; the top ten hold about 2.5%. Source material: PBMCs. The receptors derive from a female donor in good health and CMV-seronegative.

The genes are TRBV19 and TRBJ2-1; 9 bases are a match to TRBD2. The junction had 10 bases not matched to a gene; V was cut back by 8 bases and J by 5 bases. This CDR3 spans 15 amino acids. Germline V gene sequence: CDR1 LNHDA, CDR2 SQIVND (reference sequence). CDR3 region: CASESVASGDNEQFF. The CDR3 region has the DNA TGTGCCAGTGAGTCTGTGGCTAGCGGGGACAATGAGCAGTTCTTC.

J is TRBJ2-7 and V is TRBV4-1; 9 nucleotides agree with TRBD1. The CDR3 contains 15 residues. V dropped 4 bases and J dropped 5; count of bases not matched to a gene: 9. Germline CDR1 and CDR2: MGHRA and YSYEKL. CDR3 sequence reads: CASSRGTGTANEQYF. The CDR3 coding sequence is TGCGCCAGCAGCCGCGGGACAGGGACGGCCAACGAGCAGTACTTC.

CDR3 protein: CSVERSPQETQYF. The DNA of the CDR3 is TGCAGCGTTGAACGGAGCCCCCAAGAGACCCAGTACTTC. This chain connects TRBV29-1 to TRBJ2-5; D uncertain. The germline V gene has CDR1 SQVTM and CDR2 ANQGSEA. The V and J ends lost 2 bases and 1 base respectively, with 8 bases between them. This CDR3 region has 13 residues.

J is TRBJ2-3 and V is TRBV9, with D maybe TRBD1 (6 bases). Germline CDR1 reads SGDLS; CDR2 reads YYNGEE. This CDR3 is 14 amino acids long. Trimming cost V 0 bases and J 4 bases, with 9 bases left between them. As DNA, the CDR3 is TGTGCCAGCAGCGTAGGAGGGGGACCAGATACGCAGTATTTT. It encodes CASSVGGGPDTQYF. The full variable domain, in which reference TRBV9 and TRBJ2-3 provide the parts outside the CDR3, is DSGVTQTPKHLITATGQRVTLRCSPRSGDLSVYWYQQSLDQGLQFLIQYYNGEERAKGNILERFSAQQFPDLHSELNLSSLELGDSALYFCASSVGGGPDTQYFGPGTRLTVL.

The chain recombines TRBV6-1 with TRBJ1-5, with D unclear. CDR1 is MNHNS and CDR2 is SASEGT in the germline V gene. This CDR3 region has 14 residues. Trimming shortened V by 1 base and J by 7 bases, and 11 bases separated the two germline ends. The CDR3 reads CASSEGGDPQPQHF. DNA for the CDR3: TGTGCCAGCAGTGAAGGGGGAGATCCCCAGCCCCAGCATTTT.

CDR3 DNA sequence: TGTGCCAGTACGCCGGGACACCGAGAGACCCAGTACTTC. This translates into CASTPGHRETQYF. V usage is TRBV19 and J usage is TRBJ2-5; perhaps TRBD1 as D (6 bases). The V gene lost 7 bases and the J gene lost 4 bases, with 13 bases spanning the gap. This CDR3 contains 13 residues. Germline V gene lookup returns CDR1 LNHDA and CDR2 SQIVND (reference sequence).

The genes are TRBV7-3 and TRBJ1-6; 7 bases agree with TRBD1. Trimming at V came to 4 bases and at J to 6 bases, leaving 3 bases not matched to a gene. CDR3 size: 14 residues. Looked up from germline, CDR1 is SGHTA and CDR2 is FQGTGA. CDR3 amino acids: CASSSGQLNSPLHF. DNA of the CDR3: TGTGCCAGCAGCTCGGGACAGCTTAATTCACCCCTCCACTTT.

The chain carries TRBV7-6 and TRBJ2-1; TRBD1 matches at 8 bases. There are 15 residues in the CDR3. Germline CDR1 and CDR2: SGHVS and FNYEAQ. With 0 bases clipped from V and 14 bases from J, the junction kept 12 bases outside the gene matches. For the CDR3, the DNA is TGTGCCAGCAGCTTAGCGTCCTCGACAGGGGTTTCTAAGTTCTTC. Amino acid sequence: CASSLASSTGVSKFF.

CDR3 region: CASSQEDWSEAFF. The CDR3 DNA reads as TGTGCCAGCAGCCAAGAGGATTGGAGTGAAGCTTTCTTT. This chain uses TRBV4-2 with TRBJ1-1; D is ambiguous. This CDR3 is 13 amino acids long. V lost 0 bases and J lost 7, with 9 bases in between. Germline CDR1 reads LGHNA; CDR2 reads YNFKEQ.

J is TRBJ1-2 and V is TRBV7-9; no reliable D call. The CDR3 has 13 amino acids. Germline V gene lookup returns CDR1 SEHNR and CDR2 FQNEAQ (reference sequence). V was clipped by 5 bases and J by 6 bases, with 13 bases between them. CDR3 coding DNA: TGTGCCAGCAGCCGGGAGGCCGTCAATGGCTACACCTTC. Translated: CASSREAVNGYTF.

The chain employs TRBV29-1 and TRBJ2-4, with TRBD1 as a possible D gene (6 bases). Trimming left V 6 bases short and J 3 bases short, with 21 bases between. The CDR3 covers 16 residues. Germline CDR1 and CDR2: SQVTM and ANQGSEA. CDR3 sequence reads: CSVVPFEGVVKNIQYF. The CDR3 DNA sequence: TGCAGCGTCGTACCCTTTGAGGGGGTGGTCAAAAACATTCAGTACTTC.

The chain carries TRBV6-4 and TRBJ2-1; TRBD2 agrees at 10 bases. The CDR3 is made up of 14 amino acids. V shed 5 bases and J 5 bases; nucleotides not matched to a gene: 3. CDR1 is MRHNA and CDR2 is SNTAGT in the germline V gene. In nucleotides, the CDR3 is TGTGCCAGCAGTAGGACTAGCGGACACAATGAGCAGTTCTTC. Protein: CASSRTSGHNEQFF.